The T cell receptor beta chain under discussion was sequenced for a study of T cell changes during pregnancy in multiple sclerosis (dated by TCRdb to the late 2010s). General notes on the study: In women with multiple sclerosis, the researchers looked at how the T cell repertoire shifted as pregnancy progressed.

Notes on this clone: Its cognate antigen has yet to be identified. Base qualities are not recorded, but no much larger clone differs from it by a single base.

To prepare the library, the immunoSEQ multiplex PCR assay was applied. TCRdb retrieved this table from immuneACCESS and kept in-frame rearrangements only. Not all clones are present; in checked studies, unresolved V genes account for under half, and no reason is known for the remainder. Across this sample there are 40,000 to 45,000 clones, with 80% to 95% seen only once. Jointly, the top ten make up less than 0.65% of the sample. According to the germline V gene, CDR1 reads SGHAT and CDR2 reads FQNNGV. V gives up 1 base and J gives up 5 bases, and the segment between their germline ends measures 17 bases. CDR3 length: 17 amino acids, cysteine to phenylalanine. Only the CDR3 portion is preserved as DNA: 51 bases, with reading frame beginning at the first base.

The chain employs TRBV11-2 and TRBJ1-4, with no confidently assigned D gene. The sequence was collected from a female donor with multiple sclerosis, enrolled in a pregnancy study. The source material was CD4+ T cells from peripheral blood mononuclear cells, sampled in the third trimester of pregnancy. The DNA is TGTGCCAGCAGCTTAGCCTCAGCGGTTAGGGCCAATGAAAAACTGTTTTTT. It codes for CASSLASAVRANEKLFF.